A selection of T cell receptor beta chains follows, all from one sample in a study of blood T cell repertoires in COVID-19. TCRdb's copy holds only in-frame clones and misses some; the assay was immunoSEQ multiplex PCR. Among hundreds of thousands of clones listed, 88% were seen once. The material sequenced was peripheral blood. The receptors were sampled from a man older than 75 with acute or convalescent COVID-19. CDR3s include the opening cysteine and the closing phenylalanine or tryptophan.

j_gene	v_gene	CDR3aa
TRBJ1-2	TRBV4-3	CASSQERTVPSYTF
TRBJ1-2	TRBV5-4	CASSSGTGGYGYTF
TRBJ2-1	TRBV27	CASSLLTTEKQFF
TRBJ2-5	TRBV18	CASSPRASGVHQTQYF
TRBJ1-1	TRBV5-5	CASKRNTEAFF
TRBJ2-1	TRBV19	CASRLRDRENNEQFF
TRBJ2-2	TRBV7-2	CASSLSLPAANTGELFF
TRBJ1-1	TRBV2	CASLGLLNTEAFF
TRBJ2-5	TRBV9	CASSVVRGLEETQYF
TRBJ2-1	TRBV12-3/TRBV12-4	CASSLKLAYEQFF
TRBJ2-3	TRBV11-1	CASSSAAGLGTDTQYF
TRBJ2-7	TRBV5-4	CASSLANSYEQYF
TRBJ2-1	TRBV19	CASSSRVWEQFF
TRBJ2-2	TRBV4-2	CASSQDMVAGGLSTGELFF
TRBJ2-1	TRBV7-3	CASSQQGNFFNEQFF
TRBJ2-2	TRBV19	CASSMIAGTNTGELFF
TRBJ1-4	TRBV27	CASSRWGEGEKLFF
TRBJ2-7	TRBV6-6	CASSYGPSYEQYF
TRBJ1-6	TRBV19	CASTPSSYNSPLHF
TRBJ1-1	TRBV7-2	CASSLLSEAFF
TRBJ2-7	TRBV5-1	CASRRGLAGYEQYF
TRBJ2-5	TRBV29-1	CSGRRDRGGETQYF
TRBJ1-6	TRBV7-9	CASSTGTGGDHSPLHF
TRBJ2-1	TRBV7-6	CASSLGASSYNEQFF
TRBJ2-5	TRBV7-8	CASSLSTQGTETQYF
TRBJ2-2	TRBV2	CASSELRGGPGELFF
TRBJ2-5	TRBV5-1	CASTPGPRGSGETQYF
TRBJ2-3	TRBV5-6	CASSFESSTDTQYF
TRBJ2-1	TRBV12-5	CASGPHSGSPHNEQFF
TRBJ1-1	TRBV18	CASSPGAGTEAFF
TRBJ2-3	TRBV11-2	CASSAGTRRDTQYF
TRBJ1-5	TRBV27	CASSLTGGGQPQHF
TRBJ2-3	TRBV7-3	CASSLGLAGVATDTQYF
TRBJ1-1	TRBV6-2/TRBV6-3	CASSYSQGNTEAFF
TRBJ2-1	TRBV7-8	CASSLRRGSYNEQFF
TRBJ1-4	TRBV29-1	CSVSDGSPEKLFF
TRBJ1-1	TRBV4-1	CASSQGGPGVGEAFF